The clone carrying this T cell receptor beta chain was seen a few times. As yet, its antigen is unknown. Sample-barcoded 5' priming and a J-beta primer mix drove a second PCR of roughly 7 to 11 cycles. A 12-random-nucleotide template-switch adaptor tagged each cDNA molecule. Every sample gave at least 2.5 million paired-end reads containing CDR3. Each CDR3 protein gets one entry after TCRdb re-called the 5' RACE reads with MiXCR. The sample yields 1.4 million or so distinct CDR3 sequences, 35% to 45% seen once. This specimen comes from a study of blood T cells in healthy people across ages. Those donating, healthy Caucasian individuals from Russia, were aged about 6 to 90. Regarding the study as a whole: The diversity estimates, figures obtained from one million T cells, were considered underestimates.

The germline CDR1 and CDR2 sequences are MNHEY and SVGEGT. This CDR3 is built from 12 residues. V lost 2 bases and J 4 bases, leaving 4 bases between the germline ends. The sequence was collected from a woman aged 18-29 years in good health. Sequenced: blood. The gene calls are TRBV6-2 or TRBV6-3 and TRBJ2-3; no clear D gene. The CDR3 DNA reads as TGTGCCAGCAGTTACCCCTCAGATACGCAGTATTTT. This gives the protein CASSYPSDTQYF.